Here is one TCR beta chain with its context. Its antigen has not been determined. One base away there is no much larger clone; base qualities are not given. The receptor library was made with the immunoSEQ multiplex PCR assay. TCRdb provides this immuneACCESS table in a form limited to in-frame rearrangements. Some clones are lacking; in checked studies, under half of them reflect an unresolved V gene, and why the rest are absent is not known. Counted in this sample were tens of thousands of clones; around 93% of them appeared once. The ten largest clonotypes hold around 1.9% of the sample. The entry originates in a study of T cell changes during pregnancy in multiple sclerosis (dated by TCRdb to the late 2010s). About the investigation overall: The study looked at changes in the T cell repertoire across pregnancy in women with multiple sclerosis.

Counted from cysteine to phenylalanine, this CDR3 has 13 amino acids. Only the CDR3 DNA stays, 39 bases, in frame from base 1. From the germline V gene, CDR1 is SQVTM and CDR2 is ANQGSEA. Unmatched junction bases come to 3, with V trimmed by 3 bases and J by 3 bases. The source is a female donor with multiple sclerosis, enrolled in a pregnancy study. In this chain, TRBV29-1 is recombined with TRBJ1-1; 8 junctional bases match TRBD1. The material sequenced was peripheral blood, taken in the second trimester of pregnancy. The CDR3 reads as follows: CSVDRGRDTEAFF. The DNA reads as follows: TGCAGCGTTGACAGGGGGCGGGACACTGAAGCTTTCTTT.